These 18 T cell receptor beta chains were sequenced from one sample in a study of T cell responses to AZD1222 COVID-19 vaccine. Assay used: immunoSEQ multiplex PCR; TCRdb lists only in-frame clones, some missing. The sample yields some 150,000 clones, about nine tenths seen once. This material consisted of peripheral blood, taken 28 days after the second AZD1222 dose. The receptors shown here come from an adult who received the AZD1222 COVID-19 vaccine.

The V gene is TRBV6-2 or TRBV6-3, the J gene TRBJ1-3; no firm D call. This CDR3 comprises 13 residues. From germline, CDR1 is MNHEY and CDR2 SVGEGT. V shed 2 bases and J shed 5 bases, with 7 bases lying between them. In DNA form, the CDR3 reads TGTGCCAGCAGTTACCGGGGTAGAAACACCATATATTTT. Translated, it gives CASSYRGRNTIYF.

This sequence joins TRBV7-9 and TRBJ1-1; no reliable D call. The germline CDR1 and CDR2 sequences are SEHNR and FQNEAQ (reference sequence). The CDR3 contains 14 residues. V was pared by 3 bases and J by 2 bases, with 10 bases between. CDR3 nucleotides: TGTGCCAGCAGCTTGGTAGAAATAAACACTGAAGCTTTCTTT. Its translation is CASSLVEINTEAFF.

The chain is built from TRBV3-1 (or the pseudogene TRBV3-2) and TRBJ2-7; the match to TRBD1 covers 9 bases. With V trimmed by 2 bases and J by 1 base, 3 bases remained unmatched. The CDR3 sequence is 15 residues long. Germline values: CDR1 LGHDT, CDR2 YNNKEL (reference sequence). This chain's CDR3 is CASSQRGQGSYEQYF. The CDR3 nucleotides are TGTGCCAGCAGCCAAAGGGGACAGGGTTCCTACGAGCAGTACTTC.

The chain joins TRBV2 to TRBJ2-2, with unresolved D. V shed 1 base and J shed 2 bases, with 8 bases lying between them. There are 15 residues in the CDR3. In germline, CDR1 is SNHLY, CDR2 FYNNEI. The CDR3 loop is CASSEGRVNTGELFF. As DNA, the CDR3 is TGTGCCAGCAGTGAAGGGCGAGTTAACACCGGGGAGCTGTTTTTT.

A single count supports this clone. CDR3 sequence: CASSLTARKDRGEKLFF. CDR3 bases: TGCGCCAGCAGCTTGACCGCCCGTAAGGACAGGGGGGAAAAACTGTTTTTT. This chain connects TRBV5-1 to TRBJ1-4; 10 nucleotides align to TRBD1. The germline V gene has CDR1 SGHRS and CDR2 YFSETQ. The V and J ends lost 1 base and 8 bases, in that order; junction bases with no gene match: 11. CDR3 length: 17 residues.

Written as DNA, the CDR3 is TGTGCCAGCAGCTTAAGCTGGGGTGAGCAGTTCTTC. It codes for CASSLSWGEQFF. The chain couples TRBV7-2 to TRBJ2-1; D remains ambiguous. This CDR3 contains 12 residues. Germline V gives CDR1 SGHTA, CDR2 FQGNSA. V shed 2 bases and J shed 9 bases, with 8 bases lying between them.

This clone was seen only a few times. This chain connects TRBV12-3 or TRBV12-4 to TRBJ1-2, with D tentatively TRBD1 (5 bases). The CDR3 consists of 13 residues. Trimming shortened V by 6 bases and J by 7 bases, and 15 bases separated the two germline ends. The CDR3 DNA reads as TGTGCCAGCAGCACGCGTGGGGGGATTGGCTACACCTTC. The encoded protein is CASSTRGGIGYTF.

The rearrangement joins TRBV19 to TRBJ2-1; 8 bases align to TRBD2. Trimming took 2 bases from V and 4 from J; bases not matched to a gene: 4. The CDR3 loop spans 15 amino acids. Germline V CDR1 and CDR2: LNHDA, SQIVND (reference sequence). The CDR3 sequence is CASSIPLAVYNEQFF. Written as DNA, the CDR3 is TGTGCCAGTAGTATACCACTAGCGGTTTACAATGAGCAGTTCTTC. Looking up the rest from reference TRBV19 and TRBJ2-1 gives the full variable domain: DGGITQSPKYLFRKEGQNVTLSCEQNLNHDAMYWYRQDPGQGLRLIYYSQIVNDFQKGDIAEGYSVSREKKESFPLTVTSAQKNPTAFYLCASSIPLAVYNEQFFGPGTRLTVL.

This chain links TRBV29-1 with TRBJ1-2; TRBD1 matches at 8 bases. The ends lost 6 bases at V and 2 bases at J; junction bases unmatched: 5. The CDR3 sequence is 13 residues long. The germline V gene has CDR1 SQVTM and CDR2 ANQGSEA. CDR3 sequence: CSVTDRANYGYTF. The DNA of the CDR3 is TGCAGCGTGACGGACAGGGCGAACTATGGCTACACCTTC.

The chain combines TRBV6-6 with TRBJ1-1; no reliable D call. Trimming shortened V by 3 bases and J by 1 base, and 9 bases separated the two germline ends. The CDR3 spans 14 residues. CDR1 and CDR2 (germline): MNHNY, SVGAGI (reference sequence). The CDR3 nucleotides read TGTGCCAGCAGTTATGAAGGGTGGAACACTGAAGCTTTCTTT. It specifies CASSYEGWNTEAFF.

The chain couples TRBV3-1 (or the pseudogene TRBV3-2) to TRBJ2-3; D might be TRBD1 (6 bases). The V gene lost 5 bases and the J gene lost 0 bases, with 9 bases spanning the gap. CDR1 is LGHDT, CDR2 YNNKEL, per germline (reference sequence). CDR3 length: 14 residues. This CDR3 is CASSDTGSTDTQYF. The CDR3 DNA follows: TGTGCCAGCAGCGATACAGGGAGCACAGATACGCAGTATTTT.

The chain is built from TRBV2 and TRBJ2-3; D perhaps matches TRBD2 (5 bases). The germline gives CDR1 SNHLY, CDR2 FYNNEI. Trimming cost V 4 bases and J 4 bases, with 6 bases left between them. CDR3 length equals 12 residues. The CDR3 coding sequence is TGTGCCAGCAGTGCTAGCCCAGATACGCAGTATTTT. It specifies CASSASPDTQYF.

Notes on this clone: Other DNA sequences in the same sample also yield this CDR3. V usage is TRBV5-1 and J usage is TRBJ1-1; the match to TRBD1 covers 8 bases. The junction had 2 bases not matched to a gene; V was cut back by 0 bases and J by 4 bases. The CDR3 is made up of 14 amino acids. Germline V gene lookup returns CDR1 SGHRS and CDR2 YFSETQ. The CDR3 protein is CASSLGQGATEAFF. CDR3 bases: TGCGCCAGCAGCTTGGGTCAGGGGGCCACTGAAGCTTTCTTT.

The chain employs TRBV5-1 and TRBJ2-1, with D unclear. CDR3 length: 14 amino acids. V was clipped by 3 bases and J by 0 bases, with 7 bases between them. Per germline, CDR1 SGHRS and CDR2 YFSETQ. CDR3 protein: CASSYTYSYNEQFF. As DNA, the CDR3 is TGCGCCAGCAGCTATACCTACTCCTACAATGAGCAGTTCTTC.

V usage is TRBV7-2 and J usage is TRBJ1-1, with D hard to call. Trimming left V 5 bases short and J 6 bases short, with 10 bases between. The V gene's germline CDR1 is SGHTA and CDR2 FQGNSA. The CDR3 consists of 12 residues. The CDR3 here is CASSRVWAEAFF. The CDR3, as DNA: TGTGCCAGCAGCAGGGTATGGGCTGAAGCTTTCTTT.

The chain carries TRBV6-5 and TRBJ1-2; 7 bases are a match to TRBD1. The CDR3 extends over 14 amino acids. Per germline, CDR1 MNHEY and CDR2 SVGAGI. Trimming took 0 bases from V and 5 from J; bases not matched to a gene: 3. As DNA, the CDR3 is TGTGCCAGCAGTTACTCAGAGACAGGGTATGGCTACACCTTC. It is translated as CASSYSETGYGYTF.

This clone was seen a handful of times. The chain uses TRBV3-1 (or the pseudogene TRBV3-2) and TRBJ1-3, with a possible D match to TRBD1 (6 bases). V was clipped by 1 base and J by 3 bases, with 16 bases between them. The CDR3 has 17 residues. Germline CDR1 LGHDT, CDR2 YNNKEL (reference sequence). CDR3 residues: CASSQVSGQIGGNTIYF. The CDR3 DNA reads as TGTGCCAGCAGCCAAGTCTCGGGACAAATAGGTGGAAACACCATATATTTT.

This clone was detected only a few times. The V and J genes are TRBV27 and TRBJ1-5; D gene unclear. In germline, CDR1 is MNHEY, CDR2 SMNVEV (reference sequence). V was shortened by 8 bases and J by 1 base, with 12 bases between the two germline ends. This CDR3 region has 14 residues. Here the CDR3 reads CASGRTLSNQPQHF. CDR3 coding DNA: TGTGCCAGCGGGCGGACCTTGAGCAATCAGCCCCAGCATTTT.